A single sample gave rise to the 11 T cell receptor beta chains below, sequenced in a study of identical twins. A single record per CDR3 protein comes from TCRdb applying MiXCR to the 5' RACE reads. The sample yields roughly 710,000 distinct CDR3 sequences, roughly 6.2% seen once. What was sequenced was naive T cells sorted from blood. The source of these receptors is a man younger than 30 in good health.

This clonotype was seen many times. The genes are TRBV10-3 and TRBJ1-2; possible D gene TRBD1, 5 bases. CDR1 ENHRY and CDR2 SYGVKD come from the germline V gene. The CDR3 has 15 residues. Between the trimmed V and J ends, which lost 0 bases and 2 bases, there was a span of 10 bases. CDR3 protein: CAISESGRGNYGYTF. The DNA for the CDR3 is TGTGCCATCAGTGAGTCGGGACGGGGCAACTATGGCTACACCTTC.

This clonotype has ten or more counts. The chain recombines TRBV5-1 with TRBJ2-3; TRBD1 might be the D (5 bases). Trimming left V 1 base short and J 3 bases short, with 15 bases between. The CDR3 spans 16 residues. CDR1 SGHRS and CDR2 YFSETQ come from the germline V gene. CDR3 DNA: TGCGCCAGCAGCTTGATCACAGGAGCAGGAACAGATACGCAGTATTTT. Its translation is CASSLITGAGTDTQYF. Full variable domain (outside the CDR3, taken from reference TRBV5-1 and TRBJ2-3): KAGVTQTPRYLIKTRGQQVTLSCSPISGHRSVSWYQQTPGQGLQFLFEYFSETQRNKGNFPGRFSGRQFSNSRSEMNVSTLELGDSALYLCASSLITGAGTDTQYFGPGTRLTVL.

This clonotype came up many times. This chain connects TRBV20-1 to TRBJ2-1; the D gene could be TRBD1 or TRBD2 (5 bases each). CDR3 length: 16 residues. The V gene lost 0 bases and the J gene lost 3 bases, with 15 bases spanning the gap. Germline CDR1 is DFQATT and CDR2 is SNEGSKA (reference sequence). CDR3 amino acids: CSARDRRQGDYNEQFF. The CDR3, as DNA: TGCAGTGCTAGAGATCGGAGGCAGGGCGACTACAATGAGCAGTTCTTC.

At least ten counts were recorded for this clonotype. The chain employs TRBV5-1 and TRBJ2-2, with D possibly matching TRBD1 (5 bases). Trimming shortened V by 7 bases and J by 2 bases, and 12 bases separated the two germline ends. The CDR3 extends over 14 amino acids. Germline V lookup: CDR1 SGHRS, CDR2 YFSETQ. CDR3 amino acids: CASLPQANTGELFF. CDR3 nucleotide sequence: TGCGCCAGCCTCCCACAGGCTAACACCGGGGAGCTGTTTTTT.

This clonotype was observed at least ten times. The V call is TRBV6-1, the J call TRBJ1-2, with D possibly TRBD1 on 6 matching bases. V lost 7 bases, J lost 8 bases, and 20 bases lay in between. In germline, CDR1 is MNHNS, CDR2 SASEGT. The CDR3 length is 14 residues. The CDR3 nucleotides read TGTGCCAGCAAGGTTGACAGGTCCTGGGAAGGCTACACCTTC. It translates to CASKVDRSWEGYTF.

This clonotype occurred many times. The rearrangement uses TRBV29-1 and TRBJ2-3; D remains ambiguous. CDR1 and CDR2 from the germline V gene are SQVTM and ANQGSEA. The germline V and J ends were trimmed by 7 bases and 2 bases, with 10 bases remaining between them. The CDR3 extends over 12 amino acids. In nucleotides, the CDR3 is TGCAGCGCTAAGTTTTTCACAGATACGCAGTATTTT. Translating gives CSAKFFTDTQYF.

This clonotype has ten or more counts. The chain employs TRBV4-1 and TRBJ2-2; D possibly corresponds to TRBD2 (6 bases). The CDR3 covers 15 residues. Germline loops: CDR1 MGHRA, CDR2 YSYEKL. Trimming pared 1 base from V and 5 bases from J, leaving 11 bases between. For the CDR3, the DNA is TGCGCCAGCAGCCAAGGGCGGGAATTTACCGGGGAGCTGTTTTTT. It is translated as CASSQGREFTGELFF.

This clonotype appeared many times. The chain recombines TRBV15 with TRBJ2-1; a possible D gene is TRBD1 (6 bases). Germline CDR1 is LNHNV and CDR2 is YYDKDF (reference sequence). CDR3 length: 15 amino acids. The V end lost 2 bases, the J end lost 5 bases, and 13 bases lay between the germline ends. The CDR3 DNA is TGTGCCACCAGCAGACCATCGGACAGCAACAATGAGCAGTTCTTC. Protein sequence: CATSRPSDSNNEQFF.

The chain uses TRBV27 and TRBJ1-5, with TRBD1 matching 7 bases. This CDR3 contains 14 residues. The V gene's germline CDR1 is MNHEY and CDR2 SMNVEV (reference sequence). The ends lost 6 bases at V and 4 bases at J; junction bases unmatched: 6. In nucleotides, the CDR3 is TGTGCCAGCAGATCCGGGACAGCAAATCAGCCCCAGCATTTT. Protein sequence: CASRSGTANQPQHF.

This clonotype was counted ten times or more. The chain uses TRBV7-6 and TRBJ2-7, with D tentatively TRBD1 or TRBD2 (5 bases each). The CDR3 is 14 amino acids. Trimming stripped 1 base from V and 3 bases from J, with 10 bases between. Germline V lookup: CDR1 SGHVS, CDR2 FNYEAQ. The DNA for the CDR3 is TGTGCCAGCAGCTTAGGGGGACCACGCTACGAGCAGTACTTC. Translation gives CASSLGGPRYEQYF.

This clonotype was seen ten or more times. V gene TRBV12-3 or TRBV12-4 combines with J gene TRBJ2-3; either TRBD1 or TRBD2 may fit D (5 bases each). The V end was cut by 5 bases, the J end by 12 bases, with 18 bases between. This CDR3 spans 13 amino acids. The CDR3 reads CASSPGRPSSQYF. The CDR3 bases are TGTGCCAGCAGTCCGGGACGGCCATCTTCACAGTATTTT.